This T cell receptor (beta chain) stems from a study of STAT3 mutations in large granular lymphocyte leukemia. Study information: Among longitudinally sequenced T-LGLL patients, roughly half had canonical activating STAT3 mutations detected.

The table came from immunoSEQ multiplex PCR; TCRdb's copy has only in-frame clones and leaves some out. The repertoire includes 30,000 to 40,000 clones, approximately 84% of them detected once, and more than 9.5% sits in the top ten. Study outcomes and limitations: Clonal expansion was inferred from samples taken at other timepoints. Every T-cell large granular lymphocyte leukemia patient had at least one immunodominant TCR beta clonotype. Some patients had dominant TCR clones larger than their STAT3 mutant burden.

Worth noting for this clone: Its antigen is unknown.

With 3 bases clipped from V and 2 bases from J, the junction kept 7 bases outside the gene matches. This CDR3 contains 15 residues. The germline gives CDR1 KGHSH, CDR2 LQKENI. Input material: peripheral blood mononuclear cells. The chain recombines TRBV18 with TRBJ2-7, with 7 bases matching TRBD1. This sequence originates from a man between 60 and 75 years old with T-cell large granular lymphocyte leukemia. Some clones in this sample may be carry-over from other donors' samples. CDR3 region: CASSPPGTATYEQYF. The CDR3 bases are TGTGCCAGCTCACCTCCGGGGACAGCCACCTACGAGCAGTACTTC.